This entry is about one T cell receptor beta chain. This specimen belongs to a study of blood T cell repertoires in COVID-19. CDR1 WSHSY and CDR2 SAAADI come from the germline V gene. The CDR3 extends over 12 amino acids. Trimming stripped 4 bases from V and 4 bases from J, with 8 bases between. Participants had their cohort set by participant-reported clinical history. TCRdb keeps only in-frame clones here, not all; method: immunoSEQ multiplex PCR. Of about 350,000 clones detected, about nine tenths appear once; the ten largest clones hold around 0.92%. Sequencing was performed on PBMCs or T cells enriched from blood (not recorded which). The rearrangement uses TRBV10-2 and TRBJ2-7; maybe TRBD2 (5 bases). The sequence came from a woman aged 25 to 39 who had been exposed to COVID-19. CDR3 region: CASSGGVYEQYF. The CDR3 DNA reads as TGCGCCAGCAGTGGGGGAGTTTACGAGCAGTACTTC.